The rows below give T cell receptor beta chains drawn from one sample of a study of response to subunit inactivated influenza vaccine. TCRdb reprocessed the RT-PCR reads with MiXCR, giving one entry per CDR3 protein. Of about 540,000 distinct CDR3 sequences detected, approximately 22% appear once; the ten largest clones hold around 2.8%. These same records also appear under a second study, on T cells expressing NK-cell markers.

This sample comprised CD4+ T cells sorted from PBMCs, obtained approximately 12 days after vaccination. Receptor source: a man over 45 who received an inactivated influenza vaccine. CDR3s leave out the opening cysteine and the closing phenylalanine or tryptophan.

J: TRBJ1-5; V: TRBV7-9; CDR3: ASSQDGLQPQH
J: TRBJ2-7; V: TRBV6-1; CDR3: ASSVSRAYEQY
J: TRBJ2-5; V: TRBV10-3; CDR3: AISDIAGGQETQY
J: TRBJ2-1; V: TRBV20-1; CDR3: SAREAEDRANNEQL
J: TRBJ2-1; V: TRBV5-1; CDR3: ASSSLAGNNEQF
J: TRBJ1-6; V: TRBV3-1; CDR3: ASSQGQANSPLH
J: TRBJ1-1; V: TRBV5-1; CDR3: ASSFLGGNTEAF
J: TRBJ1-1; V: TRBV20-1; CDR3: SARKGALNTEAF
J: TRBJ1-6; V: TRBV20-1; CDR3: SATGPRNSPLH
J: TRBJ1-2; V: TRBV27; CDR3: ASRPPGFYGYT
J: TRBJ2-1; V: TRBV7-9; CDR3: ASSPLTRRSYNEQF
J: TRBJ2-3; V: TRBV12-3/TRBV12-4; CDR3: ASSTKQGSTDTQY
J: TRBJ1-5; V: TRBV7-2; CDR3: ASSPNLGNQPQH
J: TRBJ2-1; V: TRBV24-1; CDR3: ATSDQVMNSYNEQF
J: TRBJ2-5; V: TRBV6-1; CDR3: ASSGRLAGEETQY
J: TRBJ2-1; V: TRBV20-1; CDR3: SGRDYNEQF
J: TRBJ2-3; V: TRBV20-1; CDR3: SALLPTPDTQY
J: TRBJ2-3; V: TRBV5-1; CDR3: ASSPKAGAIDTQY
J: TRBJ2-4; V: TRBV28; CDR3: ASSSQGIHKNIQY
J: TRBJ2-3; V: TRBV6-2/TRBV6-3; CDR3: ASSYNRDRVSQSTDTQY
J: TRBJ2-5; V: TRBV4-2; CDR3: ASSQGSDRQETQY
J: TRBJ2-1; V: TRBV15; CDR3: ATSRDRGVSYNEQF
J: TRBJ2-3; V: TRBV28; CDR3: ASSSPPGGDTQY
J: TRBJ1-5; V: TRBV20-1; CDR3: SAREVRGDQPQH
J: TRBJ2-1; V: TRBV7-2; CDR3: ASSSQGLANEQF
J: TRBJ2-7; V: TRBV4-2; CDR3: ASSQVSVSYEQY
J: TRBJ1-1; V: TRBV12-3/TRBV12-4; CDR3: ASSFARAGMNTEAF
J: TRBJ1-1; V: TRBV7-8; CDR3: ASSLLSGGWNTEAF
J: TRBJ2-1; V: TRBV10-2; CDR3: ASSESGGPSKQF
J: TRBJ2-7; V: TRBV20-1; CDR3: SARAPISYEQY
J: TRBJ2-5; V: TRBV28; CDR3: ASSLLAGLFQETQY
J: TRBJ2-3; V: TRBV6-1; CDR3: ASSGGTLGTDTQY
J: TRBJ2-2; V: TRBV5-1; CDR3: ASSLPGLANTGELF
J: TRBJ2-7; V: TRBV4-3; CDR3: ASSQGLAGDTYEQY
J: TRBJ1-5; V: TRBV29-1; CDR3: SVGDDRGQPQH
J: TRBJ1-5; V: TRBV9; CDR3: ASSVGSNQPQH
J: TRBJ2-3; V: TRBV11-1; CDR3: ASSFNGAPDTQY
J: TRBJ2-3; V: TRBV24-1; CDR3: ATSPGTGGTDTQY
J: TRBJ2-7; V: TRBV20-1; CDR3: SARDRAGAYYEQY
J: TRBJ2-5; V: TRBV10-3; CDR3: AISESKGQETQY
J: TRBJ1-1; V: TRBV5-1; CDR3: ASSSSPGRDTEAF
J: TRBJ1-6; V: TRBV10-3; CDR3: AISEAAGNNSPLH
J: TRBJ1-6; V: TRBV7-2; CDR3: ASSLPQSPLH
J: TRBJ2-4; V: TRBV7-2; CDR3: ASTSGPIQY
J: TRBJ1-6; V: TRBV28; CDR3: ASSSGPGNSPLH
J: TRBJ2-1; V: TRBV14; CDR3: ASSQGRTLYNEQF
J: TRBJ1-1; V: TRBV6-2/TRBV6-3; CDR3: ASSSPGQMNTEAF